These 29 T cell receptor beta chains were all obtained from the same sample, sequenced in a study of T-cell memory formation after mild COVID-19 listed by TCRdb under 2021. The method was 5' RACE. The listed sequencing device is Illumina NovaSeq 6000. The public reads were reanalyzed by TCRdb: fastp trimming at Q25, MiXCR alignment, in-frame beta chains only. Every distinct CDR3 protein forms one entry, paired with its most common genes and DNA. The sample table lists about 350,000 distinct CDR3 sequences, 28% of them with a count of one. 13% of the sample comes from the top ten. Specimen: PBMCs or a T cell subset sorted from them (not recorded which). These receptors were obtained from an adult woman who had mild COVID-19 (a few samples of this study predate the infection). The sample titles of this study are shuffled in the database, so cell type and time point are left out; the donor was told from shared clones.

The V call is TRBV6-5, the J call TRBJ2-1; the match to TRBD1 covers 9 bases. The trim removed 5 bases at V and 5 bases at J, leaving 7 bases unmatched. The germline V gene has CDR1 MNHEY and CDR2 SVGAGI. This CDR3 is 15 amino acids long. The CDR3 loop reads CASSHWTGADNEQFF. In nucleotides, the CDR3 is TGTGCCAGCAGTCACTGGACAGGGGCGGACAATGAGCAGTTCTTC.

This clonotype was counted only a few times. V and J are TRBV12-3 or TRBV12-4 and TRBJ1-2; D is perhaps TRBD1 (5 bases). The CDR3 loop spans 14 amino acids. The V end lost 6 bases, the J end lost 4 bases, and 15 bases lay between the germline ends. The CDR3 sequence: CASSFAGGAYGYTF. DNA for the CDR3: TGTGCCAGCAGCTTCGCGGGAGGGGCCTATGGCTACACCTTC.

This clonotype was recorded a few times. CDR3 nucleotides: TGTGCCAGCAGCTCCACCCTCGTGGGCAACTACAATGAGCAGTTCTTC. Protein product: CASSSTLVGNYNEQFF. The V and J genes are TRBV6-2 or TRBV6-3 and TRBJ2-1; D is undetermined. V dropped 6 bases and J dropped 3 bases, with 18 bases sitting between them. The CDR3 extends over 16 amino acids. Germline V gene data show CDR1 as MNHEY and CDR2 as SVGEGT.

This clonotype has a handful of counts. The CDR3 spells CASSPRTVKGPEQFF. CDR3 DNA sequence: TGTGCCAGCAGCCCCCGGACCGTCAAGGGACCGGAGCAGTTCTTC. The chain is built from TRBV7-3 and TRBJ2-1; D is tentatively TRBD1 or TRBD2 (5 bases each). CDR3 length equals 15 residues. The ends were cut back, 5 bases at V and 10 bases at J, with 21 bases in the middle. Germline loops: CDR1 SGHTA, CDR2 FQGTGA.

The rearrangement uses TRBV5-1 and TRBJ2-1; 7 bases line up with TRBD1. Germline CDR1 SGHRS, CDR2 YFSETQ. Trimming took 0 bases from V and 5 from J; bases not matched to a gene: 5. This CDR3 contains 15 residues. For the CDR3, the DNA is TGCGCCAGCAGCTTGGAGGGACAGAACAACAATGAGCAGTTCTTC. Protein product: CASSLEGQNNNEQFF.

V usage is TRBV7-3 and J usage is TRBJ2-2; no clear D. V lost 8 bases to trimming and J lost 0 bases, with 7 bases between them. Germline V CDR1 and CDR2: SGHTA, FQGTGA. The CDR3 consists of 13 residues. The CDR3 is CASGSSNTGELFF. The CDR3 DNA is TGTGCCAGCGGTAGCTCGAACACCGGGGAGCTGTTTTTT.

There are many counts of this clonotype. The chain joins TRBV4-1 to TRBJ1-5; TRBD1 matches 7 bases. This CDR3 is built from 16 residues. Losses at the gene ends were 4 bases for V and 8 bases for J; bases not matched to a gene: 14. Germline CDR1 reads MGHRA; CDR2 reads YSYEKL. This CDR3 reads CASSPAQGDWSEPQHF. The CDR3, as DNA: TGCGCCAGCAGCCCGGCCCAGGGGGACTGGTCGGAGCCCCAGCATTTT.

This clonotype turned up a few times. The chain joins TRBV29-1 to TRBJ2-3; 9 bases align to TRBD2. The V gene end was trimmed by 7 bases and the J gene end by 0 bases; junction bases not matched to a gene: 14. Germline values: CDR1 SQVTM, CDR2 ANQGSEA. This CDR3 region has 17 residues. The CDR3 DNA is TGCAGCGGCGGGAGGTTAGCGGGGGCCCTAAGCACAGATACGCAGTATTTT. It translates to CSGGRLAGALSTDTQYF.

On this clonotype: This is likely a read error, given that the CDR3 carries no conserved phenylalanine or tryptophan at its end. The DNA is omitted, as the CDR3 cannot be located on it reliably, and the CDR3 follows TCRdb's listing. The chain employs TRBV5-1 and TRBJ2-7; TRBD2, as called in the table, went unchecked against the DNA. The CDR3 length is 12 residues, termini included. Germline CDR1 and CDR2: SGHRS and YFSETQ. CDR3 sequence reads: CASSSEEVPRGP.

This clonotype appeared a few times. V is TRBV7-9 and J is TRBJ2-1; weak D call: TRBD1 (6 bases). The CDR3 contains 15 residues. CDR1 is SEHNR, CDR2 FQNEAQ, per germline (reference sequence). V dropped 5 bases and J dropped 5 bases, with 16 bases sitting between them. CDR3 in DNA: TGTGCCAGCAGCCCTCCCCGTCAGGGGAACAATGAGCAGTTCTTC. Translated: CASSPPRQGNNEQFF.

V is TRBV25-1 and J is TRBJ1-1; D may be TRBD1 (6 bases). This CDR3 spans 14 amino acids. Trimming left V 8 bases short and J 1 base short, with 14 bases between. The V gene's germline CDR1 is MGHDK and CDR2 SYGVNS. The CDR3 sequence is CASVRRGGNTEAFF. For the CDR3, the DNA is TGTGCCAGCGTACGCAGGGGCGGGAACACTGAAGCTTTCTTT.

A single count supports this clonotype. The rearrangement uses TRBV29-1 and TRBJ2-3; 10 bases map to TRBD2. This CDR3 has 16 amino acids. V was clipped by 7 bases and J by 4 bases; unmatched bases: 14. Germline V gene sequence: CDR1 SQVTM, CDR2 ANQGSEA. CDR3 sequence: CSAEVLAGPKADTQYF. CDR3 DNA sequence: TGCAGCGCCGAAGTACTAGCGGGACCCAAGGCAGATACGCAGTATTTT.

This clonotype was observed a few times. The chain joins TRBV11-2 to TRBJ2-1; D ambiguous. The CDR3 is 16 amino acids. Germline CDR1 and CDR2: SGHAT and FQNNGV. Trimming shortened V by 5 bases and J by 3 bases, and 17 bases separated the two germline ends. The CDR3 loop is CASSPKRSLIYNEQFF. In nucleotides, the CDR3 is TGTGCCAGCAGCCCAAAAAGGTCTCTTATCTACAATGAGCAGTTCTTC.

This clonotype is a singleton in its sample. The chain carries TRBV20-1 and TRBJ1-2; D gene uncertain. This CDR3 spans 11 amino acids. Trimming took off 5 bases at V and 8 bases at J, with 12 bases between the two ends. Per germline, CDR1 DFQATT and CDR2 SNEGSKA (reference sequence). The CDR3 spells CSAPQTGGYTF. The CDR3 DNA reads TGCAGTGCTCCTCAAACCGGGGGCTACACCTTC.

The chain recombines TRBV20-1 with TRBJ1-2; 8 bases fit TRBD1. V lost 5 bases, J lost 7 bases, and 12 bases stayed unmatched. The CDR3 has 14 amino acids. Looked up from germline, CDR1 is DFQATT and CDR2 is SNEGSKA (reference sequence). CDR3 sequence (DNA): TGCAGTGCTCAACGACAGGGGCCAGCCACTGGCTACACCTTC. Encoded protein: CSAQRQGPATGYTF.

The rearrangement uses TRBV7-2 and TRBJ2-7; 11 bases map to TRBD2. Germline CDR1 reads SGHTA; CDR2 reads FQGNSA. V lost 4 bases, J lost 4 bases, and 3 bases stayed unmatched. This CDR3 is 14 amino acids long. The CDR3 loop is CASSSTSGAYEQYF. As DNA, the CDR3 is TGTGCCAGCAGCTCGACTAGCGGGGCATACGAGCAGTACTTC.

This clonotype was detected only a few times. V gene TRBV9 combines with J gene TRBJ1-5; a weak D match, TRBD1 (6 bases). The germline CDR1 and CDR2 sequences are SGDLS and YYNGEE. CDR3 length: 14 residues. Trimming stripped 4 bases from V and 7 bases from J, with 15 bases between. The CDR3 nucleotides are TGTGCCAGCAGCCCCGGAGGGGGTGAACAGCCCCAGCATTTT. Its translation is CASSPGGGEQPQHF.

This chain joins TRBV2 and TRBJ1-4, with a tentative D call TRBD1 (6 bases). The CDR3 runs to 14 residues. V shed 8 bases and J shed 6 bases, with 16 bases lying between them. Germline V gene data show CDR1 as SNHLY and CDR2 as FYNNEI. DNA for the CDR3: TGTGCCAGCCGACTACGGGGGGCGTATGAAAAACTGTTTTTT. Its protein product is CASRLRGAYEKLFF.

This clonotype was seen only a few times. The genes are TRBV18 and TRBJ2-7; a weak D match, TRBD1 (5 bases). CDR3 length: 14 amino acids. Germline V gene sequence: CDR1 KGHSH, CDR2 LQKENI. Between the trimmed V and J ends, which lost 3 bases and 6 bases, there was a span of 15 bases. For the CDR3, the DNA is TGTGCCAGCTCACCGCTTTCTACAGGTTCCGAGCAGTACTTC. This encodes CASSPLSTGSEQYF.

The chain combines TRBV30 with TRBJ1-5; D not certain. V was clipped by 0 bases and J by 1 base, with 7 bases between them. The CDR3 length is 14 residues. The germline V gene encodes CDR1 GTSNPN and CDR2 SVGIG (reference sequence). The CDR3 bases are TGTGCCTGGAGTGTTGGAAGCAGCAATCAGCCCCAGCATTTT. Its translation is CAWSVGSSNQPQHF.

In this sample, this clonotype turned up a few times. The chain links TRBV5-5 to TRBJ1-1; D is undetermined. V gave up 1 base and J gave up 4 bases, with 11 bases separating them. CDR3 size: 14 residues. Germline lookup yields CDR1 SGHKS and CDR2 YYEKEE (reference sequence). CDR3 loop: CASSLTVRSTEAFF. The CDR3 DNA sequence: TGTGCCAGCAGCTTGACGGTGCGGAGCACTGAAGCTTTCTTT.

V usage is TRBV4-2 and J usage is TRBJ2-4; 10 nucleotides match TRBD1. V shed 3 bases, J shed 10 bases, and the junction held 12 bases outside the gene matches. The CDR3 totals 16 residues. CDR1 is LGHNA, CDR2 YNFKEQ, per germline. Here the CDR3 DNA reads TGTGCCAGCAGCCACGGGGACAGGGGCTCTTTAGGTATTCAGTACTTC. Translated, it gives CASSHGDRGSLGIQYF.

This clonotype is labeled as medium-sized. This chain links TRBV5-1 with TRBJ1-1; 8 bases fit TRBD1. V was clipped by 2 bases and J by 4 bases; unmatched bases: 13. The CDR3 consists of 17 residues. The germline gives CDR1 SGHRS, CDR2 YFSETQ. This CDR3 is CASSLRQGPYVPTEAFF. The DNA for the CDR3 is TGCGCCAGCAGCTTACGACAGGGGCCGTACGTCCCCACTGAAGCTTTCTTT.

The V call is TRBV15, the J call TRBJ2-1; the D is unclear. The germline CDR1 and CDR2 sequences are LNHNV and YYDKDF (reference sequence). V dropped 8 bases and J dropped 6 bases, with 14 bases sitting between them. The CDR3 covers 13 residues. The CDR3 bases are TGTGCCACCCTCAGTTCCCTCCTCAATGAGCAGTTCTTC. Its translation: CATLSSLLNEQFF.

The sample holds a few counts of this clonotype. The chain carries TRBV5-1 and TRBJ2-7, with 12 bases matching TRBD2. The V gene end was trimmed by 3 bases and the J gene end by 2 bases; junction bases not matched to a gene: 0. The CDR3 loop spans 14 amino acids. Germline assignment: CDR1 SGHRS and CDR2 YFSETQ. The CDR3: CASSWTSGAYEQYF. As DNA, the CDR3 is TGCGCCAGCAGCTGGACTAGCGGGGCCTACGAGCAGTACTTC.

This chain joins TRBV11-1 and TRBJ2-7, with D uncertain. Trimming stripped 5 bases from V and 0 bases from J, with 11 bases between. Germline V gene sequence: CDR1 SGHAT, CDR2 FQDESV (reference sequence). The CDR3 length is 14 residues. The CDR3 protein is CASSPTGLSYEQYF. The CDR3 DNA is TGTGCCAGCAGCCCTACGGGTCTCTCCTACGAGCAGTACTTC.

This sequence joins TRBV24-1 and TRBJ1-2; D gene unclear. Deletions cut 2 bases from V and 6 bases from J, with 9 bases between. The germline gives CDR1 KGHDR, CDR2 SFDVKD. The CDR3 extends over 13 amino acids. In nucleotides, the CDR3 is TGTGCCACCAGTGATTCCCCGTGGAATGGCTACACCTTC. Protein sequence: CATSDSPWNGYTF.

This clonotype was counted only a few times. This chain joins TRBV19 and TRBJ2-1; 10 bases agree with TRBD1. Germline loops: CDR1 LNHDA, CDR2 SQIVND (reference sequence). The CDR3 sequence is 17 residues long. V was clipped by 4 bases and J by 6 bases; unmatched bases: 12. The CDR3 DNA reads TGTGCCAGTAGTACCCCCTTGGGACAGGGGTCGGTCAATGAGCAGTTCTTC. Its translation: CASSTPLGQGSVNEQFF.

In this sample, this clonotype turned up a few times. The V and J genes are TRBV7-3 and TRBJ1-3; perhaps TRBD1 as D (6 bases). The CDR3 loop spans 13 amino acids. The V end was cut by 4 bases, the J end by 2 bases, with 6 bases between. The V gene's germline CDR1 is SGHTA and CDR2 FQGTGA. The CDR3 DNA follows: TGTGCCAGCAGCTCAGGGGCTGGAAACACCATATATTTT. Translation: CASSSGAGNTIYF.